The 20 T cell receptor beta chains reported below all come from one sample, sequenced in a study of shared clonotypes between healthy human individuals (TCRdb year 2020). Receptor libraries were prepared by the immunoSEQ multiplex PCR assay. In TCRdb, the immuneACCESS table is reduced to in-frame sequences with V and J assigned. These tables do not hold every clone; where another copy was compared, an unresolved V gene accounts for under half, and the others remain unexplained. This sample has about 180,000 clones in its table, and roughly 93% of those were observed once. The ten top clones hold about 0.067% of the sample. The source material was naive CD4+ T cells sorted from blood. The cell subset or site label of this sample denotes: CD45RA+ positively selected. The receptors here all came from a woman in her 30s in good health.

The CDR3 nucleotides read TGTGCCAGCAGTCCAAACCCATGGAGTCAGCCCCAGCATTTT. Protein product: CASSPNPWSQPQHF. The chain couples TRBV28 to TRBJ1-5; D ambiguous. This CDR3 spans 14 amino acids. Trimming left V 5 bases short and J 6 bases short, with 14 bases between. In germline, CDR1 is MDHEN, CDR2 SYDVKM.

The CDR3 bases are TGTGCCAGCAGTGAATACAGGTCTACAGATACGCAGTATTTT. It translates to CASSEYRSTDTQYF. The V and J genes are TRBV2 and TRBJ2-3, with TRBD1 as a possible D gene (5 bases). Germline V gene sequence: CDR1 SNHLY, CDR2 FYNNEI. V lost 2 bases and J 3 bases, leaving 9 bases between the germline ends. The CDR3 consists of 14 residues. The full variable domain, completed using reference TRBV2 and TRBJ2-3, is EPEVTQTPSHQVTQMGQEVILRCVPISNHLYFYWYRQILGQKVEFLVSFYNNEISEKSEIFDDQFSVERPDGSNFTLKIRSTKLEDSAMYFCASSEYRSTDTQYFGPGTRLTVL.

Remarks on this clone: Within the sample, other DNA sequences also encode this same CDR3. The rearrangement links TRBV28 to TRBJ2-7; 11 nucleotides line up with TRBD2. After removal of 6 bases from V and 0 bases from J, the junction contained 1 base not matched to a gene. The CDR3 spans 14 residues. Germline lookup yields CDR1 MDHEN and CDR2 SYDVKM. The CDR3 DNA reads TGTGCCAGCAGACTAGCGGGAGTCTCCTACGAGCAGTACTTC. It codes for CASRLAGVSYEQYF. Full variable domain (missing parts from reference TRBV28 and TRBJ2-7): DVKVTQSSRYLVKRTGEKVFLECVQDMDHENMFWYRQDPGLGLRLIYFSYDVKMKEKGDIPEGYSVSREKKERFSLILESASTNQTSMYLCASRLAGVSYEQYFGPGTRLTVT.

The chain recombines TRBV30 with TRBJ2-5; D is unresolved. The J call may be incorrect, as the DNA end agrees better with TRBJ2-7. CDR3 length: 13 residues. Germline-derived CDR1 and CDR2 are GTSNPN and SVGIG (reference sequence). CDR3 in DNA: TGTGCCTGGAGCAACTCCGACTCCTACGAGCAGTACTTC. This translates into CAWSNSDSYEQYF.

The chain joins TRBV2 to TRBJ2-7; a possible D gene is TRBD1 (5 bases). This CDR3 is 14 amino acids long. The germline V gene encodes CDR1 SNHLY and CDR2 FYNNEI. V was pared by 9 bases and J by 3 bases, with 18 bases between. CDR3 bases: TGTGCCAGTTTAGCCCAAGGGGTCTACTACGAGCAGTACTTC. Translated: CASLAQGVYYEQYF.

J is TRBJ2-4 and V is TRBV4-1, with TRBD2 matching 11 bases. Germline values: CDR1 MGHRA, CDR2 YSYEKL. CDR3 length: 18 residues. V lost 6 bases, J lost 3 bases, and 13 bases stayed unmatched. In nucleotides, the CDR3 is TGCGCCAGCAGTTTGACTAGCGGGATTTATAAGGGCAAAAACATTCAGTACTTC. Translating it yields CASSLTSGIYKGKNIQYF.

The V gene is TRBV7-2, the J gene TRBJ2-7, with TRBD1 matching 8 bases. Looked up from germline, CDR1 is SGHTA and CDR2 is FQGNSA. V was pared by 0 bases and J by 3 bases, with 4 bases of the junction left unmatched. The CDR3 length is 15 residues. CDR3 in DNA: TGTGCCAGCAGCTTAGCGAGGACAGGGCACTACGAGCAGTACTTC. It yields the protein CASSLARTGHYEQYF. Together with reference TRBV7-2 and TRBJ2-7, the CDR3 gives the full variable domain: GAGVSQSPSNKVTEKGKDVELRCDPISGHTALYWYRQSLGQGLEFLIYFQGNSAPDKSGLPSDRFSAERTGGSVSTLTIQRTQQEDSAVYLCASSLARTGHYEQYFGPGTRLTVT.

The V call is TRBV28, the J call TRBJ1-1; D is unresolved. The CDR3 totals 14 residues. The V gene's germline CDR1 is MDHEN and CDR2 SYDVKM. Deletions cut 7 bases from V and 0 bases from J, with 12 bases between. The CDR3 DNA sequence: TGTGCCAGCAAGGTCCCACCGATGAACACTGAAGCTTTCTTT. This sequence encodes CASKVPPMNTEAFF.

The chain joins TRBV7-9 to TRBJ1-3; D is ambiguous. The V end was cut by 5 bases, the J end by 4 bases, with 9 bases between. CDR1 is SEHNR and CDR2 is FQNEAQ in the germline V gene (reference sequence). The length of the CDR3 is 13 residues. For the CDR3, the DNA is TGTGCCAGCAGCCGTGGACCGGGAAACACCATATATTTT. Encoded protein: CASSRGPGNTIYF. Filled out from reference TRBV7-9 and TRBJ1-3, the complete variable domain reads DTGVSQNPRHKITKRGQNVTFRCDPISEHNRLYWYRQTLGQGPEFLTYFQNEAQLEKSRLLSDRFSAERPKGSFSTLEIQRTEQGDSAMYLCASSRGPGNTIYFGEGSWLTVV.

The J gene is TRBJ1-3, the V gene TRBV2; D not certain. Germline V gives CDR1 SNHLY, CDR2 FYNNEI. The CDR3 loop spans 15 amino acids. Trimming removed 2 bases from V and 0 bases from J, with 8 bases in between. This CDR3 reads CASSELGFSGNTIYF. The CDR3 DNA sequence: TGTGCCAGCAGTGAATTGGGGTTCTCTGGAAACACCATATATTTT.

The chain couples TRBV7-7 to TRBJ2-2; D is undetermined. CDR1 SSHAT and CDR2 FNYEAQ come from the germline V gene (reference sequence). The CDR3 loop spans 14 amino acids. V shed 1 base and J shed 0 bases, with 3 bases lying between them. The CDR3 sequence is CASSLVANTGELFF. CDR3 DNA sequence: TGTGCCAGCAGCTTAGTAGCGAACACCGGGGAGCTGTTTTTT.

The gene calls are TRBV28 and TRBJ2-5, with D possibly matching TRBD2 (5 bases). The DNA matches TRBJ2-7 better at its end, which makes the J call doubtful. This CDR3 is 12 amino acids long. Per the germline V gene, CDR1 is MDHEN and CDR2 is SYDVKM. As DNA, the CDR3 is TGTGCCAGCAGTCCCGGGGTGTACGAGCAGTACTTC. Its protein product is CASSPGVYEQYF.

This clone occurred a few times. The chain employs TRBV6-5 and TRBJ2-7; D remains ambiguous. Looked up from germline, CDR1 is MNHEY and CDR2 is SVGAGI. V dropped 4 bases and J dropped 0 bases, with 13 bases sitting between them. The CDR3 consists of 15 residues. CDR3 in amino acids: CASSSPSRFSYEQYF. CDR3 in DNA: TGTGCCAGCAGTTCCCCCTCCCGGTTCTCCTACGAGCAGTACTTC.

V is TRBV27 and J is TRBJ2-5; maybe TRBD1 (6 bases). The CDR3 has 19 residues. Trimming shortened V by 6 bases and J by 4 bases, and 30 bases separated the two germline ends. Germline V CDR1 and CDR2: MNHEY, SMNVEV (reference sequence). The CDR3: CASRSSRGGYLVSTETQYF. For the CDR3, the DNA is TGTGCCAGCAGATCCTCAAGAGGGGGTTATCTGGTCTCGACAGAGACCCAGTACTTC.

This clone appeared a single time. The chain links TRBV4-1 to TRBJ1-4, with D hard to call. Trimming removed 2 bases at V and 10 bases at J, with 17 bases between. The CDR3 sequence is 15 residues long. Germline V gene sequence: CDR1 MGHRA, CDR2 YSYEKL. The CDR3: CASSQYGAPLGKLFF. DNA of the CDR3: TGCGCCAGCAGCCAATACGGAGCTCCCTTGGGAAAACTGTTTTTT.

The chain carries TRBV11-3 and TRBJ2-2; 9 bases line up with TRBD1. In germline, CDR1 is SGHNT, CDR2 YENEEA. The CDR3 covers 15 residues. Trimming removed 4 bases from V and 7 bases from J; junction bases left unmatched: 7. The DNA of the CDR3 is TGTGCCAGCAGCTCCGGCACAGGGGGCTTCGGGGAGCTGTTTTTT. Translated, it gives CASSSGTGGFGELFF.

The chain links TRBV13 to TRBJ2-6, with 10 bases that match TRBD2. CDR3 length: 19 residues. Germline V gene sequence: CDR1 PRHDT, CDR2 FYEKMQ (reference sequence). V lost 1 base, J lost 2 bases, and 8 bases stayed unmatched. CDR3: CASSLVPLAGVAGANVLTF. The CDR3 DNA reads as TGTGCCAGCAGCTTAGTTCCCCTAGCGGGAGTAGCTGGGGCCAACGTCCTGACTTTC.

This clone was counted only a few times. The CDR3 here is CASSLKFQGYNEQYF. The CDR3, as DNA: TGTGCCAGCAGCTTGAAGTTTCAGGGATACAACGAGCAGTACTTC. V usage is TRBV5-4 and J usage is TRBJ2-7; D is possibly TRBD1 (5 bases). Germline loops: CDR1 SGHNT, CDR2 YYREEE (reference sequence). CDR3 length: 15 residues. Trimming took off 1 base at V and 5 bases at J, with 16 bases between the two ends.

The chain has TRBV18 and TRBJ2-7; D gene unclear. This CDR3 contains 11 residues. The germline V gene has CDR1 KGHSH and CDR2 LQKENI. V lost 4 bases, J lost 6 bases, and 7 bases lay in between. The chain's CDR3 is CASSHGREQYF. In DNA, the CDR3 is TGTGCCAGCTCACATGGACGCGAGCAGTACTTC. The full variable domain, completed using reference TRBV18 and TRBJ2-7, is NAGVMQNPRHLVRRRGQEARLRCSPMKGHSHVYWYRQLPEEGLKFMVYLQKENIIDESGMPKERFSAEFPKEGPSILRIQQVVRGDSAAYFCASSHGREQYFGPGTRLTVT.

The chain links TRBV7-2 to TRBJ1-4; TRBD1 matches 9 bases. Germline CDR1 reads SGHTA; CDR2 reads FQGNSA. The CDR3 sequence is 14 residues long. The junction had 6 bases not matched to a gene; V was cut back by 5 bases and J by 8 bases. CDR3 nucleotide sequence: TGTGCCAGCAGCCCGGGACAGGGTTTCGAAAAACTGTTTTTT. Its protein product is CASSPGQGFEKLFF.